This T cell receptor (beta chain) emerged from a study of blood T cell repertoires in COVID-19. The overall study: The analysed material was cDNA or gDNA that came from T cells, B-cell-depleted T cells, or PBMCs.

Trimming shortened V by 2 bases and J by 1 base, and 11 bases separated the two germline ends. Germline-derived CDR1 and CDR2 are MNHEY and SVGEGT. CDR3 length: 15 residues. The authors' processing: Estimation of nucleated cell counts relied on the amplification of reference gene primers. Clones were read by immunoSEQ multiplex PCR, and TCRdb kept only the in-frame ones, dropping some. For V, J and clone size, that table is used; D and trimming come from the DNA. Among about 75,000 clones listed, 88% were seen once. The receptor was derived from a human donor in a cohort sampled during active COVID-19. The rearrangement joins TRBV6-2 or TRBV6-3 to TRBJ2-5, with D possibly being TRBD1 (6 bases). The sequencing sample was made of peripheral blood. DNA for the CDR3: TGTGCCAGCAGTTACCCCCGGACAGCCCAAGAGACCCAGTACTTC. Encoded protein: CASSYPRTAQETQYF.